The 8 T cell receptor beta chains listed next were all sequenced from one sample in a study of beta chain features in type 1 diabetes. Reverse transcription of all isolated RNA meant that expressed TCRB transcripts were sequenced. Repertoires were generated with immunoSEQ multiplex PCR, while TCRdb's copy carries only in-frame clones and drops some. Here the sample spans 900,000 or so clones, roughly 15% being singletons. Input material: naive CD4+ T cells from blood. The receptors originated from a woman aged 18-29 years in good health.

The V call is TRBV7-2, the J call TRBJ1-4; 7 positions match TRBD1. CDR1 is SGHTA and CDR2 is FQGNSA in the germline V gene. J was trimmed by 3 bases and V by 4 bases; bases with no gene match: 5. The CDR3 is made up of 15 amino acids. The CDR3 spells CASSSTGSPNEKLFF. The CDR3 nucleotides are TGTGCCAGCAGCTCGACAGGGAGTCCTAATGAAAAACTGTTTTTT.

The rearrangement links TRBV28 to TRBJ2-1; either TRBD1 or TRBD2 may supply D (5 bases each). V lost 7 bases, J lost 6 bases, and 19 bases lay in between. The germline V gene encodes CDR1 MDHEN and CDR2 SYDVKM. CDR3 length: 15 amino acids. CDR3 amino acids: CASKFGDRGPNEQFF. In DNA form, the CDR3 reads TGTGCCAGCAAATTCGGGGACCGAGGCCCCAATGAGCAGTTCTTC.

This clone occurred a few times. V usage is TRBV6-6 and J usage is TRBJ1-2, with 10 positions matching TRBD1. This CDR3 region has 13 residues. Germline values: CDR1 MNHNY, CDR2 SVGAGI (reference sequence). V trimming: 6 bases; J trimming: 5 bases; junction bases outside the gene matches: 3. The CDR3 nucleotides read TGTGCCAGCAGGGGGGGACAGGGGTATGGCTACACCTTC. Its protein is CASRGGQGYGYTF.

This clone has only a few counts. The chain carries TRBV4-2 and TRBJ1-2, with TRBD1 as a possible D gene (5 bases). The germline V gene has CDR1 LGHNA and CDR2 YNFKEQ. Between the trimmed V and J ends, which lost 6 bases and 4 bases, there was a span of 18 bases. The CDR3 length is 15 residues. In DNA form, the CDR3 reads TGTGCCAGCAGACAAAACCCGGGACGGAGCTATGGCTACACCTTC. Translating it yields CASRQNPGRSYGYTF.

V gene TRBV7-9 combines with J gene TRBJ2-7; D might be TRBD1 (6 bases). The CDR3 sequence is 13 residues long. V lost 6 bases and J lost 5, with 14 bases in between. The germline gives CDR1 SEHNR, CDR2 FQNEAQ (reference sequence). CDR3 residues: CASSRQVGNEQYF. The CDR3 DNA sequence: TGTGCCAGCAGTCGACAGGTGGGAAACGAGCAGTACTTC.

This clone was found once. This sample also contains other DNA sequences that code for the same CDR3. The chain employs TRBV6-5 and TRBJ2-7, with 8 bases fitting TRBD2. CDR3 length equals 13 residues. The germline V gene encodes CDR1 MNHEY and CDR2 SVGAGI. The V segment lost 6 bases and the J segment 3 bases; nucleotides outside the gene matches: 4. The CDR3: CASSPSGSYEQYF. In DNA form, the CDR3 reads TGTGCCAGCAGCCCAAGCGGGAGCTACGAGCAGTACTTC.

This clone turned up a few times. The CDR3 sequence is CASSENGSTDTQYF. DNA of the CDR3: TGTGCCAGCAGTGAGAACGGGTCCACAGATACGCAGTATTTT. The rearrangement links TRBV2 to TRBJ2-3; D gene ambiguous. Trimming pared 3 bases from V and 2 bases from J, leaving 9 bases between. Germline lookup yields CDR1 SNHLY and CDR2 FYNNEI. The length of the CDR3 is 14 residues.

This clone was counted between two and nine times. The chain carries TRBV10-3 and TRBJ2-5; weak D call: TRBD2 (6 bases). Looked up from germline, CDR1 is ENHRY and CDR2 is SYGVKD. Trimming pared 2 bases from V and 5 bases from J, leaving 12 bases between. CDR3 length: 14 residues. The CDR3 sequence is CAISENGGGETQYF. DNA of the CDR3: TGTGCCATCAGTGAGAATGGTGGAGGGGAGACCCAGTACTTC.